The TCR beta chain under discussion was sequenced for a study of T cells in narcolepsy. CDR1 and CDR2 from the germline V gene are GTSNPN and SVGIG (reference sequence). The CDR3 loop spans 11 amino acids. V gave up 3 bases and J gave up 4 bases, with 4 bases separating them. Profiling relied on immunoSEQ multiplex PCR, and the TCRdb table lists in-frame clones only, not all of them. Here the sample spans around 28,000 clones, around 80% being singletons. The chain uses TRBV30 and TRBJ2-1; D gene unclear. This TCR was recovered from a human donor with narcolepsy. The sequenced material came from CD45RA- memory CD4+ T cells from PBMCs. CDR3 amino acids: CAWRQYNEQFF. The CDR3 coding sequence is TGTGCCTGGAGACAGTACAATGAGCAGTTCTTC.